This entry lists 9 T cell receptor beta chains sequenced from one sample in a study of cytomegalovirus exposure and HLA in healthy donors. The primer mix had 60 Vbeta and 13 Jbeta primers. Produced via immunoSEQ multiplex PCR; TCRdb's table is partial and in-frame only. Here the sample table reports approximately 110,000 clones. What was sequenced was PBMCs. The receptors were sampled from a man aged 18 to 29 in good health and CMV-seronegative.

The chain joins TRBV28 to TRBJ2-3, with TRBD1 identical over 9 bases. This CDR3 comprises 18 residues. V shed 6 bases and J 1 base; nucleotides not matched to a gene: 14. Germline V lookup: CDR1 MDHEN, CDR2 SYDVKM. The CDR3: CASSYPRWGQGRTDTQYF. CDR3 DNA: TGTGCCAGCAGCTACCCTCGTTGGGGACAGGGTCGCACAGATACGCAGTATTTT.

The chain employs TRBV4-1 and TRBJ1-2; 8 bases line up with TRBD1. This CDR3 contains 17 residues. The germline V gene has CDR1 MGHRA and CDR2 YSYEKL. V shed 2 bases, J shed 4 bases, and the junction held 12 bases outside the gene matches. The chain's CDR3 is CASSQLKTDRGVYGYTF. CDR3 nucleotide sequence: TGCGCCAGCAGCCAACTTAAAACCGACAGGGGAGTCTATGGCTACACCTTC.

The genes are TRBV4-1 and TRBJ2-1; TRBD2 matches 8 bases. J gave up 3 bases and V 4 bases, and 8 bases lay outside the gene matches. CDR1 is MGHRA and CDR2 is YSYEKL in the germline V gene. The CDR3 sequence is 16 residues long. The chain's CDR3 is CASSPTGAGDYNEQFF. The CDR3 coding sequence is TGCGCCAGCAGCCCTACCGGAGCGGGGGACTACAATGAGCAGTTCTTC.

Remarks on this clone: An end of the junction differs from the germline gene, which may be a read error. The chain is built from TRBV28 and TRBJ2-3; 9 bases match TRBD2. The CDR3 has 14 residues. Germline CDR1 is MDHEN and CDR2 is SYDVKM. CDR3 loop: CASSFSGSKDTQYF. The CDR3 region has the DNA TGTGCCAGCAGTTTTAGCGGGAGCAAAGATACGCAGTATTTT.

A word on this clone: This sample also contains other DNA sequences that code for the same CDR3. The chain carries TRBV27 and TRBJ2-2; D is undetermined. CDR3 length: 13 amino acids. Trimming removed 3 bases at V and 1 base at J, with 3 bases between. The germline V gene has CDR1 MNHEY and CDR2 SMNVEV (reference sequence). Here the CDR3 reads CASSFLNTGELFF. CDR3 bases: TGTGCCAGCAGTTTCTTGAACACCGGGGAGCTGTTTTTT.

V and J are TRBV27 and TRBJ1-4; D might be TRBD1 (6 bases). The CDR3 covers 14 residues. With 2 bases removed from V and 7 bases from J, the gap between germline ends came to 11 bases. Per germline, CDR1 MNHEY and CDR2 SMNVEV (reference sequence). The chain's CDR3 is CASSLTRGGEKLFF. The CDR3 bases are TGTGCCAGCAGTTTAACCAGGGGCGGTGAAAAACTGTTTTTT.

CDR3 bases: TGTGCCAGCCGGACAGGGAGCACTGAAGCTTTCTTT. This codes for CASRTGSTEAFF. The chain is built from TRBV27 and TRBJ1-1; TRBD1 agrees at 8 bases. CDR1 is MNHEY, CDR2 SMNVEV, per germline (reference sequence). CDR3 size: 12 residues. The V and J ends lost 8 bases and 4 bases, in that order; junction bases with no gene match: 3.

The chain employs TRBV9 and TRBJ2-5, with D possibly TRBD1 on 8 matching bases. The V end lost 4 bases, the J end lost 3 bases, and 13 bases lay between the germline ends. The CDR3 is 14 residues long. Germline V CDR1 and CDR2: SGDLS, YYNGEE. The CDR3 sequence is CASSLQGGEETQYF. The CDR3 nucleotides read TGTGCCAGCAGCCTACAGGGGGGGGAAGAGACCCAGTACTTC.

Turning to this clone: Relative to the germline gene, one junction end is altered; a read error may explain this. This chain uses TRBV7-9 with TRBJ1-1, with a tentative D call TRBD1 (6 bases). Per the germline V gene, CDR1 is SEHNR and CDR2 is FQNEAQ (reference sequence). The CDR3 has 14 residues. For the CDR3, the DNA is TGTGCCAGCAGCTTAGGTAACCGGGACACAGAAGCTTTCTTT. It translates to CASSLGNRDTEAFF.